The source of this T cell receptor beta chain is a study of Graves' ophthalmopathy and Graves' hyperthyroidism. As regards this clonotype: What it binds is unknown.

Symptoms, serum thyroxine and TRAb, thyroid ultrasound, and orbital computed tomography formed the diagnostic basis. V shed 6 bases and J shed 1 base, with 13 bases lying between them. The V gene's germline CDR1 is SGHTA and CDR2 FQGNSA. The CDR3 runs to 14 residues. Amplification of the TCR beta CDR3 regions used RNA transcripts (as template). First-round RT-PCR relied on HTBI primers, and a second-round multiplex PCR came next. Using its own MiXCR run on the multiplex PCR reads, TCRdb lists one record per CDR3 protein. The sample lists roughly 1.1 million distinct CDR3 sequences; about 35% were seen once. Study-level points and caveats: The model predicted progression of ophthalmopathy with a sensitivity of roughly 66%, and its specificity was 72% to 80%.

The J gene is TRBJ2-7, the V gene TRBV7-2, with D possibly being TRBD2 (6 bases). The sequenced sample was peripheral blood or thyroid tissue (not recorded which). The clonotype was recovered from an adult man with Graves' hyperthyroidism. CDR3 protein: CASSRTTGSYEQYF. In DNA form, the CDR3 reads TGTGCCAGCAGTAGGACTACCGGATCCTACGAGCAGTACTTC.